The sequence of this T cell receptor (beta chain) was determined in a study of T cell repertoires in cytomegalovirus infection. Study summary: Epitope selection comprised recently identified HLA-C-restricted CMV epitopes and well-studied HLA-B-restricted CMV epitopes.

About this clonotype: Its antigen is unknown.

Via MiXCR, TCRdb re-called the reads, giving one row per CDR3 protein. The sample carries over 250,000 distinct CDR3 sequences, roughly a fifth recorded once. Germline V CDR1 and CDR2: MDHEN, SYDVKM. V gave up 8 bases and J gave up 2 bases; unmatched junction bases: 6. This CDR3 contains 14 residues. Here the sequenced sample was cultured PBMCs, taken from culture after CMV antigen stimulation. V is TRBV28 and J is TRBJ2-3, with 8 bases fitting TRBD2. This receptor was identified in a human donor in good health (CMV status not recorded). Some clones in this sample may be carry-over from other donors' samples. Written as DNA, the CDR3 is TGTGCCAGCCTGCCCGGGGGGGACACAGATACGCAGTATTTT. Protein product: CASLPGGDTDTQYF. The full variable domain, rest sourced from reference TRBV28 and TRBJ2-3, is DVKVTQSSRYLVKRTGEKVFLECVQDMDHENMFWYRQDPGLGLRLIYFSYDVKMKEKGDIPEGYSVSREKKERFSLILESASTNQTSMYLCASLPGGDTDTQYFGPGTRLTVL.